This T cell receptor (beta chain) was documented in a study of prognosis after radiotherapy for stage I lung cancer. Study overall: Tumors proved to be squamous cell carcinoma in several patients and represented adenocarcinoma in about a dozen.

The CDR3 runs 13 residues. V dropped 5 bases and J dropped 4 bases, with 11 bases sitting between them. Germline V gives CDR1 SGHAT, CDR2 FQNNGV. Genomic DNA was the source, and TCR beta CDR3 was amplified from it by two-round multiplex PCR. The use of primers specific to each TRBV and TRBJ gene characterized first-round PCR. MiXCR, run by TCRdb on the multiplex PCR reads, gives a single entry per CDR3 protein. The sample includes approximately 30,000 distinct CDR3 sequences, 32% of them seen just once. There were no patients with prior chemotherapy, radiotherapy or other malignancies, and all were node-negative on CT and PET/CT. Each of two time points yielded about 6 milliliters of peripheral venous blood.

The clonotype comes from a donor of 50 years or more with non-small cell lung cancer. The rearrangement uses TRBV11-2 and TRBJ1-2; possibly TRBD1 for D (6 bases). The material was PBMCs, obtained before or after stereotactic body radiation therapy (not recorded which). CDR3 in amino acids: CASSLDSSYGYTF. In DNA, the CDR3 is TGTGCCAGCAGCCTGGACAGCTCCTATGGCTACACCTTC.